This TCR beta chain was obtained from a study of CD8+ T cells in alopecia areata. Turning to the study itself: Each of the treated patients was given oral tofacitinib, 5 to 10 mg twice daily, for moderate-to-severe alopecia areata.

Documented treatment: oral pan-JAK inhibitor, 5-10 mg twice daily. Separation by sorting yielded CD4+ and CD8+ T cells from PBMCs. Once RNA had been extracted, it was reverse transcribed into cDNA to act as the sequencing template. TCRdb's table, derived via immunoSEQ multiplex PCR, lists solely in-frame clones and lacks some. This table has about 190,000 clones, 60% appearing once. Germline assignment: CDR1 SGHDT and CDR2 YYEEEE. V dropped 3 bases and J dropped 3; count of bases not matched to a gene: 5. This CDR3 has 14 residues. The clonotype comes from a human donor with alopecia areata. Sequencing was performed on CD4+ T cells sorted from blood, taken at week 24, from a patient treated with tofacitinib. The chain combines TRBV5-6 with TRBJ2-7; 8 nucleotides agree with TRBD1. CDR3 DNA: TGTGCCAGCAGCTCGACAGGGGCCTACTACGAGCAGTACTTC. Translating it yields CASSSTGAYYEQYF.